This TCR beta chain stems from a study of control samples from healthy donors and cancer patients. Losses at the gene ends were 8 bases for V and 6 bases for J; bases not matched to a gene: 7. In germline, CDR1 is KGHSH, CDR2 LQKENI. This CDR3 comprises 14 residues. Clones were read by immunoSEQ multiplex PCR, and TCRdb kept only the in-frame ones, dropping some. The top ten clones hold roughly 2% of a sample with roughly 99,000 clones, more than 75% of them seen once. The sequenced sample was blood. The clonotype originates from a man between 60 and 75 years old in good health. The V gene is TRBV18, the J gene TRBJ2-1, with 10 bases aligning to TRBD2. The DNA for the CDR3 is TGTGCCAGCATGAGCGGGAGGGCCCGCAATGAGCAGTTCTTC. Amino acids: CASMSGRARNEQFF.